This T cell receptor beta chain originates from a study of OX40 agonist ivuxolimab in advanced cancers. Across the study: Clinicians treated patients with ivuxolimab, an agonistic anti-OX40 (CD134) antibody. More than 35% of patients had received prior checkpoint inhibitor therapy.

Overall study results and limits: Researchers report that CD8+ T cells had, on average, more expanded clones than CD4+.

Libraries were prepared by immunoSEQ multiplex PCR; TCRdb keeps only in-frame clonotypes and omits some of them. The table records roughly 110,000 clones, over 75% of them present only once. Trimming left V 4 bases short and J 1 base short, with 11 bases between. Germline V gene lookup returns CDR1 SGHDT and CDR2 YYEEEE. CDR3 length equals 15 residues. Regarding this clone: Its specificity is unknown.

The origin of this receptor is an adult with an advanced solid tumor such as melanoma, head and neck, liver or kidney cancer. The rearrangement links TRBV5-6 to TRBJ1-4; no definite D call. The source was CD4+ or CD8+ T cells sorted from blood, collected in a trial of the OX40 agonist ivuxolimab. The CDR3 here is CASSPRGGTNEKLFF. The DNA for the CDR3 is TGTGCCAGCAGCCCCCGCGGAGGAACTAATGAAAAACTGTTTTTT.